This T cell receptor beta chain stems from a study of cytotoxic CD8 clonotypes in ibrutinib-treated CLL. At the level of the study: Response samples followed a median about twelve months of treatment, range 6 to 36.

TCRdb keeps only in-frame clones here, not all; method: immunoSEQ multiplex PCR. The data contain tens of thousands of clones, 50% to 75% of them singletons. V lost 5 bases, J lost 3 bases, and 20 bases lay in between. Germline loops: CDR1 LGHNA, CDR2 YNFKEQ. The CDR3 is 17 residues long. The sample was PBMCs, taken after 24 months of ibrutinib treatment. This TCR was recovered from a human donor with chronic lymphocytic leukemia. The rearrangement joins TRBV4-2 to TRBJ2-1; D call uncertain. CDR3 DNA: TGTGCCAGCAGCAAAGGGCCGCTGGTCCCCATCTACAATGAGCAGTTCTTC. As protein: CASSKGPLVPIYNEQFF.